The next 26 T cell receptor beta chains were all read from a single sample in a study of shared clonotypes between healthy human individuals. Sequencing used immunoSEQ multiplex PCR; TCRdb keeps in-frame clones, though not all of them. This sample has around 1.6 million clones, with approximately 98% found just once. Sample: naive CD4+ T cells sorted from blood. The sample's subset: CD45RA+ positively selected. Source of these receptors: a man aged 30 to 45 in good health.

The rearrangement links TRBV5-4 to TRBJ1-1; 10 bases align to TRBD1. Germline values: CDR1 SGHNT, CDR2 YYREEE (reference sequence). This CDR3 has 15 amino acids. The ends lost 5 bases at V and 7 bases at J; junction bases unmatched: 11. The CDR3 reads CASRSGQGGTDEAFF. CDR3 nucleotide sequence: TGTGCCAGCAGGAGCGGACAGGGGGGAACAGATGAAGCTTTCTTT.

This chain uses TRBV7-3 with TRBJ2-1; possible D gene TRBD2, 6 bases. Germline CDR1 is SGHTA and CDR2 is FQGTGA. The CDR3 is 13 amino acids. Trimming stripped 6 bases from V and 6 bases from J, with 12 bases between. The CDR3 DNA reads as TGTGCCAGCAGTGGCGCTAGCGTCAATGAGCAGTTCTTC. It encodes CASSGASVNEQFF.

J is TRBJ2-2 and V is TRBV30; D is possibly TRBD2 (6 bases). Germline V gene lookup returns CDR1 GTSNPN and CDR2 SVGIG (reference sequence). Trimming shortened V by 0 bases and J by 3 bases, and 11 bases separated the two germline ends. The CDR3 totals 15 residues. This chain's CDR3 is CAWSVAGRDTGELFF. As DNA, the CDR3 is TGTGCCTGGAGTGTGGCGGGGAGAGACACCGGGGAGCTGTTTTTT.

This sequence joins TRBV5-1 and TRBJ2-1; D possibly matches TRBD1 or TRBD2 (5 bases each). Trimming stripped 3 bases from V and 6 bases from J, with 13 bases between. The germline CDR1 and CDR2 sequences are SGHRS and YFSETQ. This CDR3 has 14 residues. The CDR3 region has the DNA TGCGCCAGCAGCTGGGGGTCTGGGGGCAATGAGCAGTTCTTC. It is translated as CASSWGSGGNEQFF.

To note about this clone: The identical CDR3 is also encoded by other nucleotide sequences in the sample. The CDR3, as DNA: TGTGCCAGCTCACCTTCGGGCACAGATACGCAGTATTTT. Its protein product is CASSPSGTDTQYF. The rearrangement uses TRBV18 and TRBJ2-3; D is uncertain. Germline CDR1 is KGHSH and CDR2 is LQKENI. This CDR3 is built from 13 residues. The ends were cut back, 3 bases at V and 1 base at J, with 5 bases in the middle.

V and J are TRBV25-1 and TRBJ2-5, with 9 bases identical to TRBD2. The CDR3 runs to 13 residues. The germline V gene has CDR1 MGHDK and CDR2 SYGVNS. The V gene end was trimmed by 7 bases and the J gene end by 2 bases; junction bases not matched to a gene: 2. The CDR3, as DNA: TGTGCCAGCAAGGCGGGAGGGCAAGAGACCCAGTACTTC. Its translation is CASKAGGQETQYF. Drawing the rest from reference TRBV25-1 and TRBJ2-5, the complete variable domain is EADIYQTPRYLVIGTGKKITLECSQTMGHDKMYWYQQDPGMELHLIHYSYGVNSTEKGDLSSESTVSRIRTEHFPLTLESARPSHTSQYLCASKAGGQETQYFGPGTRLLVL.

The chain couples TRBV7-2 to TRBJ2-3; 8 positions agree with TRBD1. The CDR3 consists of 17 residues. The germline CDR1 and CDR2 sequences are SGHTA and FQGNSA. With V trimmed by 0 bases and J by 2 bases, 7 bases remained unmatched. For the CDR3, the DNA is TGTGCCAGCAGCTTAGCCCGCGGGGACAGGATCACAGATACGCAGTATTTT. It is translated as CASSLARGDRITDTQYF.

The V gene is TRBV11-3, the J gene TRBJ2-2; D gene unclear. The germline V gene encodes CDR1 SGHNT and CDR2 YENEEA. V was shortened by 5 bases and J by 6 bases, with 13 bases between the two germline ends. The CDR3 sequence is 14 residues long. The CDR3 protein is CASSPAPGSGELFF. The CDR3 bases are TGTGCCAGCAGCCCCGCCCCAGGCTCCGGGGAGCTGTTTTTT.

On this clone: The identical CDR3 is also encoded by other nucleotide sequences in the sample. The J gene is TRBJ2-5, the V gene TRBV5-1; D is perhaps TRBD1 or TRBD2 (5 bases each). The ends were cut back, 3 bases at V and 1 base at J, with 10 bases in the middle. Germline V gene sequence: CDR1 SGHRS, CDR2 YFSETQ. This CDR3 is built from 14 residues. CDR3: CASSWDRGQETQYF. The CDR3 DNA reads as TGCGCCAGCAGCTGGGACCGGGGCCAAGAGACCCAGTACTTC. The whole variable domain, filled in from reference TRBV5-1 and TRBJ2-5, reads KAGVTQTPRYLIKTRGQQVTLSCSPISGHRSVSWYQQTPGQGLQFLFEYFSETQRNKGNFPGRFSGRQFSNSRSEMNVSTLELGDSALYLCASSWDRGQETQYFGPGTRLLVL.

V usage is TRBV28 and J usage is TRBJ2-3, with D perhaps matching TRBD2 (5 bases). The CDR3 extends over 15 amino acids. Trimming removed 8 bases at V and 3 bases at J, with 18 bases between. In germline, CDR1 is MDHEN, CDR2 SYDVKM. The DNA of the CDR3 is TGTGCCAGCTCGGGGAGAGTCAGGATTACAGATACGCAGTATTTT. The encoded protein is CASSGRVRITDTQYF.

The CDR3 coding sequence is TGCAGCGTTGCCATGGGACAGGGGGGAGTGGGGACCCAGTACTTC. It translates to CSVAMGQGGVGTQYF. V gene TRBV29-1 combines with J gene TRBJ2-5, with TRBD1 matching 11 bases. The J segment lost 7 bases and the V segment lost 4 bases, leaving 11 bases of the junction unmatched. The CDR3 consists of 15 residues. Germline loops: CDR1 SQVTM, CDR2 ANQGSEA.

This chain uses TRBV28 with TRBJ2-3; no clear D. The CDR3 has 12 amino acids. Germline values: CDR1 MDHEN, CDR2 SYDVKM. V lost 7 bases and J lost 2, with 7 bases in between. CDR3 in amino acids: CASIDSTDTQYF. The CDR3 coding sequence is TGTGCCAGCATCGACTCCACAGATACGCAGTATTTT.

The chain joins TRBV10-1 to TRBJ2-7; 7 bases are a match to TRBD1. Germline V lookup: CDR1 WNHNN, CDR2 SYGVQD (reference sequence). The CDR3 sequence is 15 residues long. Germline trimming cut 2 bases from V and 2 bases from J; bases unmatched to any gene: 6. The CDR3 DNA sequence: TGCGCCAGCAGTGAGGGTATAGGGGGCCCCTACGAGCAGTACTTC. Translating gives CASSEGIGGPYEQYF.

CDR3 in DNA: TGCAGCGCTGTGTTTAGGGGTATCGAGCTCTCTGGAAACACCATATATTTT. Translation: CSAVFRGIELSGNTIYF. The V and J genes are TRBV29-1 and TRBJ1-3, with TRBD1 as a possible D gene (5 bases). The CDR3 is 17 residues long. V gave up 7 bases and J gave up 0 bases, with 22 bases separating them. Germline CDR1 reads SQVTM; CDR2 reads ANQGSEA.

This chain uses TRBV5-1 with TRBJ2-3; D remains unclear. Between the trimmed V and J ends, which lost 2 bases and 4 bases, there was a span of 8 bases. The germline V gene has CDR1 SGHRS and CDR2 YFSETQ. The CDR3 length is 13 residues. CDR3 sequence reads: CASSFRIADTQYF. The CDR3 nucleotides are TGCGCCAGCAGCTTTAGGATAGCAGATACGCAGTATTTT.

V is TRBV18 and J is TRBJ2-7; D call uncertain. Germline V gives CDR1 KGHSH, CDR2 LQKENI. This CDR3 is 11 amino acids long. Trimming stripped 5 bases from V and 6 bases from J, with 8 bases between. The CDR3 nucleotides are TGTGCCAGCTCAACTATGAGCGAGCAGTACTTC. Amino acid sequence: CASSTMSEQYF.

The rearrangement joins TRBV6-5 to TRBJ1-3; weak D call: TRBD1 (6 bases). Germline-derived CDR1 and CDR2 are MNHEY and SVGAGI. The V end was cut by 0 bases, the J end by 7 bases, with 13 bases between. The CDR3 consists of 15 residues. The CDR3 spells CASSYSSNRDNTIYF. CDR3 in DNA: TGTGCCAGCAGTTACTCGAGTAACAGGGATAACACCATATATTTT.

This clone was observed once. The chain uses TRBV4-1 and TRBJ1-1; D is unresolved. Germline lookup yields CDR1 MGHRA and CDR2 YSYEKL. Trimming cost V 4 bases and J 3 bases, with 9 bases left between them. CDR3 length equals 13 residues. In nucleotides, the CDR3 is TGCGCCAGCAGCCCCTCGAGTTACACTGAAGCTTTCTTT. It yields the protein CASSPSSYTEAFF.

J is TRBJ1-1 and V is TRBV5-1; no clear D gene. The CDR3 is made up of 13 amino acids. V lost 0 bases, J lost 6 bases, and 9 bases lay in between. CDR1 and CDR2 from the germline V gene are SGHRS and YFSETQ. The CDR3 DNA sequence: TGCGCCAGCAGCTTGGAATATAGGGCTGAAGCTTTCTTT. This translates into CASSLEYRAEAFF. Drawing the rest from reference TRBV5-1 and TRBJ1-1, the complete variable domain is KAGVTQTPRYLIKTRGQQVTLSCSPISGHRSVSWYQQTPGQGLQFLFEYFSETQRNKGNFPGRFSGRQFSNSRSEMNVSTLELGDSALYLCASSLEYRAEAFFGQGTRLTVV.

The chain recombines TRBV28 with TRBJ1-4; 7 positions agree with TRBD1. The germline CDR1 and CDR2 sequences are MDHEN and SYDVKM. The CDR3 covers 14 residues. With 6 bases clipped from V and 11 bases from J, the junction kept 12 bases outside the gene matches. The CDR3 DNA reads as TGTGCCAGCAGCCTGACAGGGCCAGTTGGGAAACTGTTTTTT. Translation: CASSLTGPVGKLFF.

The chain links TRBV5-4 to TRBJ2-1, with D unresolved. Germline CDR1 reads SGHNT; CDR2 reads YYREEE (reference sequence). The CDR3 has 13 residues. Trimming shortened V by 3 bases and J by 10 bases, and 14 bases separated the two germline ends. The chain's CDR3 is CASSSRPVSEQFF. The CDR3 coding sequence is TGTGCCAGCAGCTCCCGACCGGTGTCAGAGCAGTTCTTC. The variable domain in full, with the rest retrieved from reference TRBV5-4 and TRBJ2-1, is ETGVTQSPTHLIKTRGQQVTLRCSSQSGHNTVSWYQQALGQGPQFIFQYYREEENGRGNFPPRFSGLQFPNYSSELNVNALELDDSALYLCASSSRPVSEQFFGPGTRLTVL.

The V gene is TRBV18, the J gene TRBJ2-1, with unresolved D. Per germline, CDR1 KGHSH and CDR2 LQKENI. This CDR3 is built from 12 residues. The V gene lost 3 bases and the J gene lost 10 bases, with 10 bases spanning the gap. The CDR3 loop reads CASSPLSEEQFF. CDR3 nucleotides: TGTGCCAGCTCACCCTTAAGTGAAGAGCAGTTCTTC.

DNA of the CDR3: TGTGCCAGCAGCGGGACAGGGATCCATGGCTACACCTTC. Translated, it gives CASSGTGIHGYTF. The chain links TRBV11-2 to TRBJ1-2; 9 bases are shared with TRBD1. The CDR3 is 13 amino acids. J lost 6 bases, V lost 5 bases, and 4 bases had no gene match. Germline CDR1 reads SGHAT; CDR2 reads FQNNGV.

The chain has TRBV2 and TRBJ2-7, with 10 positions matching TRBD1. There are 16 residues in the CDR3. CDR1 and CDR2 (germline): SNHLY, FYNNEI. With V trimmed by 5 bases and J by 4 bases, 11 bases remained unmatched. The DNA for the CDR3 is TGTGCCAGCAGTCCGCGAGACAGGGGGCCCTCGTACGAGCAGTACTTC. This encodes CASSPRDRGPSYEQYF.

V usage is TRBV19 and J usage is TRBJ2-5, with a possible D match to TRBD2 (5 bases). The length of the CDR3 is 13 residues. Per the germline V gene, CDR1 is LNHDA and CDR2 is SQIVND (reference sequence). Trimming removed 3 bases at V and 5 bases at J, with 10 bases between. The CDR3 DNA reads TGTGCCAGTAGTATTCGGGGTATGGAGACCCAGTACTTC. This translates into CASSIRGMETQYF.

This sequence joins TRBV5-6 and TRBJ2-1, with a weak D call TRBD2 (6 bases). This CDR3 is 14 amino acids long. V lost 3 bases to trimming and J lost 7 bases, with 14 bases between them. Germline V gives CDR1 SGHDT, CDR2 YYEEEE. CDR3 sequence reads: CASSWETGENEQFF. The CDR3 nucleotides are TGTGCCAGCAGCTGGGAAACGGGAGAAAATGAGCAGTTCTTC.